This entry lists 10 T cell receptor beta chains sequenced from one sample in a study of blood T cell repertoires in COVID-19. Libraries were prepared by immunoSEQ multiplex PCR; TCRdb keeps only in-frame clonotypes and omits some of them. The sample gives 230,000 or so clones, 85% of which show up once; 5% to 7.5% is in the top ten. Sequenced: PBMCs or T cells enriched from blood (not recorded which). The receptors come from a woman in her forties or fifties who had been exposed to COVID-19.

The rearrangement uses TRBV19 and TRBJ2-7, with TRBD1 matching 10 bases. The J segment lost 4 bases and the V segment lost 5 bases, leaving 8 bases of the junction unmatched. The CDR3 runs 15 residues. CDR1 is LNHDA and CDR2 is SQIVND in the germline V gene (reference sequence). CDR3 coding DNA: TGTGCCAGTAGTCTTCGACAGGGGGCGATGTACGAGCAGTACTTC. As protein: CASSLRQGAMYEQYF.

The rearrangement uses TRBV2 and TRBJ2-3; D possibly corresponds to TRBD2 (5 bases). Germline CDR1 reads SNHLY; CDR2 reads FYNNEI. This CDR3 has 15 residues. V lost 5 bases and J lost 1, with 13 bases in between. The CDR3 here is CASSQGPGGTDTQYF. CDR3 DNA sequence: TGTGCCAGCAGTCAAGGACCCGGGGGCACAGATACGCAGTATTTT.

There are many counts of this clone. This chain uses TRBV25-1 with TRBJ2-1; 8 nucleotides agree with TRBD1. This CDR3 is built from 16 residues. The V gene end was trimmed by 0 bases and the J gene end by 8 bases; junction bases not matched to a gene: 9. Germline-derived CDR1 and CDR2 are MGHDK and SYGVNS. CDR3 loop: CASSEYSGQVQDEQFF. The CDR3 bases are TGTGCCAGCAGTGAATATTCGGGACAGGTACAGGATGAGCAGTTCTTC.

The chain combines TRBV11-2 with TRBJ1-4; tentative D call: TRBD1 (5 bases). V was pared by 5 bases and J by 5 bases, with 18 bases between. Germline CDR1 and CDR2: SGHAT and FQNNGV. CDR3 length: 16 amino acids. The chain's CDR3 is CASSLGQQEGNEKLFF. The CDR3 region has the DNA TGTGCCAGCAGCCTCGGACAACAGGAGGGAAATGAAAAACTGTTTTTT.

The chain joins TRBV18 to TRBJ1-1; TRBD1 aligns across 7 bases. V dropped 6 bases and J dropped 2; count of bases not matched to a gene: 3. Germline CDR1 reads KGHSH; CDR2 reads LQKENI. This CDR3 has 13 amino acids. This chain's CDR3 is CASSRQGNTEAFF. In DNA, the CDR3 is TGTGCCAGCTCTCGACAGGGAAACACTGAAGCTTTCTTT.

This clone was picked up a small number of times. The chain recombines TRBV6-2 or TRBV6-3 with TRBJ1-5; D gene uncertain. In germline, CDR1 is MNHEY, CDR2 SVGEGT. V gave up 0 bases and J gave up 2 bases, with 17 bases separating them. This CDR3 is 18 amino acids long. The CDR3 DNA sequence: TGTGCCAGCAGTTACTCGAGGACTAGGAATCAGGGCAATCAGCCCCAGCATTTT. Protein: CASSYSRTRNQGNQPQHF.

The sample holds one count of this clone. The chain uses TRBV2 and TRBJ1-2, with TRBD1 as a possible D gene (6 bases). The germline V gene encodes CDR1 SNHLY and CDR2 FYNNEI. Trimming shortened V by 6 bases and J by 4 bases, and 15 bases separated the two germline ends. The CDR3 extends over 14 amino acids. CDR3: CASSQVGGAYGYTF. The CDR3 nucleotides are TGTGCCAGCAGCCAGGTCGGGGGGGCCTATGGCTACACCTTC.

The chain is built from TRBV29-1 and TRBJ2-7; D is perhaps TRBD1 (6 bases). The CDR3 is 13 residues long. The V end lost 3 bases, the J end lost 4 bases, and 13 bases lay between the germline ends. Looked up from germline, CDR1 is SQVTM and CDR2 is ANQGSEA. CDR3 sequence (DNA): TGCAGCGTTGAGGGTGGAACAGGGTACGAGCAGTACTTC. It codes for CSVEGGTGYEQYF.

V is TRBV5-1 and J is TRBJ2-2, with 10 bases fitting TRBD1. V gave up 4 bases and J gave up 5 bases; unmatched junction bases: 5. CDR1 SGHRS and CDR2 YFSETQ come from the germline V gene. The CDR3 loop spans 15 amino acids. The CDR3 reads CASSPTGGSTGELFF. CDR3 nucleotide sequence: TGCGCCAGCAGCCCGACAGGGGGCTCAACCGGGGAGCTGTTTTTT. Looking up the rest from reference TRBV5-1 and TRBJ2-2 gives the full variable domain: KAGVTQTPRYLIKTRGQQVTLSCSPISGHRSVSWYQQTPGQGLQFLFEYFSETQRNKGNFPGRFSGRQFSNSRSEMNVSTLELGDSALYLCASSPTGGSTGELFFGEGSRLTVL.

This chain links TRBV6-4 with TRBJ2-7; 7 bases match TRBD1. Germline V gene data show CDR1 as MRHNA and CDR2 as SNTAGT. The CDR3 covers 15 residues. J was trimmed by 3 bases and V by 5 bases; bases with no gene match: 10. CDR3 loop: CASSPQGGQNYEQYF. CDR3 coding DNA: TGTGCCAGCAGTCCCCAAGGGGGACAGAACTACGAGCAGTACTTC.